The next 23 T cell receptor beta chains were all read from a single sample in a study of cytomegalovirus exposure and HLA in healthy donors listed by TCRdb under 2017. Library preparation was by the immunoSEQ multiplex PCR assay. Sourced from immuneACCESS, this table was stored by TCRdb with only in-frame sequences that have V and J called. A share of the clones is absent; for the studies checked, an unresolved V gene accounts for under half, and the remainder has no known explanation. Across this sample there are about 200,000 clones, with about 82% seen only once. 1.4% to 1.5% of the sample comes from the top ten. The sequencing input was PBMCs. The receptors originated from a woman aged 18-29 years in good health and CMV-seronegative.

CDR3 nucleotides: TGTGCCAGCAATCCGGACAGAGCTAATTCACCCCTCCACTTT. Translation gives CASNPDRANSPLHF. J is TRBJ1-6 and V is TRBV9, with D possibly TRBD1 on 6 matching bases. CDR3 length: 14 residues. Trimming took 6 bases from V and 6 from J, leaving 13 bases between them. The germline V gene encodes CDR1 SGDLS and CDR2 YYNGEE.

The CDR3 DNA follows: TGTGCCAGCAGCAAAGATGTTCAGGTTCCCACCTACGAGCAGTACTTC. It is translated as CASSKDVQVPTYEQYF. The rearrangement joins TRBV21-1 to TRBJ2-7; the DNA was not used to check the table's D call, TRBD1. TRBV21-1 counts as a pseudogene. The CDR3 is made up of 16 amino acids.

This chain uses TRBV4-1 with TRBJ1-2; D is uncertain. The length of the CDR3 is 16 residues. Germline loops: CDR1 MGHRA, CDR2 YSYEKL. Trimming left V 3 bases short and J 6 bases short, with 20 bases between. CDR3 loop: CASSHPLRRFFNGYTF. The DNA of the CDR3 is TGCGCCAGCAGCCACCCCCTGAGGCGGTTTTTCAATGGCTACACCTTC.

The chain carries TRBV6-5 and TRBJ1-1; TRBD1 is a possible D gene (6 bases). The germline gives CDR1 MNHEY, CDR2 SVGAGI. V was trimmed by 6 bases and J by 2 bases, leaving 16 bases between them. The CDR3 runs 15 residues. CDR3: CASRLPGTPNTEAFF. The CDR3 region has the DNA TGTGCCAGCAGACTCCCCGGGACACCTAACACTGAAGCTTTCTTT.

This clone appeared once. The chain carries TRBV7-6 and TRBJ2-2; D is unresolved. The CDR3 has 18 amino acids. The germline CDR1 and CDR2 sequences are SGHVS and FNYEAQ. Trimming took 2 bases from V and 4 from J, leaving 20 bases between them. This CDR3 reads CASSLRMLGTKITGELFF. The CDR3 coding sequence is TGTGCCAGCAGCTTACGAATGTTGGGCACCAAAATCACCGGGGAGCTGTTTTTT.

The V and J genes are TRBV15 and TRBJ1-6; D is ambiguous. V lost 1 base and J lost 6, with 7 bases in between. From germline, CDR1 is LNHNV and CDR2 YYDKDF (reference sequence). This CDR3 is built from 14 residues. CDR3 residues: CATSRAGFNSPLHF. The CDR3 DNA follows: TGTGCCACCAGCAGAGCCGGGTTTAATTCACCCCTCCACTTT.

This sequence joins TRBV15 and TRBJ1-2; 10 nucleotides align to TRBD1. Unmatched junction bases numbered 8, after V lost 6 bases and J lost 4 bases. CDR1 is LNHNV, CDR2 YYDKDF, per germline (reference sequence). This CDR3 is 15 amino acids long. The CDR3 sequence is CATRRPGQGSYGYTF. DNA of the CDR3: TGTGCCACCAGAAGACCGGGACAGGGGTCCTATGGCTACACCTTC. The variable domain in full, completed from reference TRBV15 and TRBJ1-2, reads DAMVIQNPRYQVTQFGKPVTLSCSQTLNHNVMYWYQQKSSQAPKLLFHYYDKDFNNEADTPDNFQSRRPNTSFCFLDIRSPGLGDTAMYLCATRRPGQGSYGYTFGSGTRLTVV.

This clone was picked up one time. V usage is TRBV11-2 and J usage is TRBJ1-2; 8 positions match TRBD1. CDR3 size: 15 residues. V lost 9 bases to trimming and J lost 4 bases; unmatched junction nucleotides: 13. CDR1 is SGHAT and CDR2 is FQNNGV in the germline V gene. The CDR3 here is CASTPSDRVSYGYTF. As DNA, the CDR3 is TGTGCCAGTACCCCGTCGGACAGGGTTAGCTATGGCTACACCTTC.

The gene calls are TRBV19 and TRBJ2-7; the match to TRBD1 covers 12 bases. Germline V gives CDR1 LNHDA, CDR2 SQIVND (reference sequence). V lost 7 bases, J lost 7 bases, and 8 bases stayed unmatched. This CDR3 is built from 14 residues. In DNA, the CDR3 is TGTGCCAGTACCGCCGGGACAGGGGGCGATGAGCAGTACTTC. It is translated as CASTAGTGGDEQYF.

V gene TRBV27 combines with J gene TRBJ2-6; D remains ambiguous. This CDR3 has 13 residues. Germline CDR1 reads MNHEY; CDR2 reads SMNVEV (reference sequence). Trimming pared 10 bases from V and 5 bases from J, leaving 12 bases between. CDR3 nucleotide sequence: TGTGCCACCGCACCTGACTGGGCCAACGTCCTGACTTTC. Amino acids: CATAPDWANVLTF.

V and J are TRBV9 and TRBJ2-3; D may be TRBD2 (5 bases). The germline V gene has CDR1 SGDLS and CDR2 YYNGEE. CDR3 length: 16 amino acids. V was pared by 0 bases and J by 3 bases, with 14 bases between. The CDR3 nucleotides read TGTGCCAGCAGCGTAGTCGGCGACCGGGAAACAGATACGCAGTATTTT. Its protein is CASSVVGDRETDTQYF.

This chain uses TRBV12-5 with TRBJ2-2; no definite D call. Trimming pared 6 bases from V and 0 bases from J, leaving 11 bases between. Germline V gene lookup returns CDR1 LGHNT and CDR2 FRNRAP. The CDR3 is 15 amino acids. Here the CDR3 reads CASGLEPSNTGELFF. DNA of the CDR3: TGTGCTAGTGGCCTCGAGCCGTCGAACACCGGGGAGCTGTTTTTT. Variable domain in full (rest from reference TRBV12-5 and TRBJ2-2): DARVTQTPRHKVTEMGQEVTMRCQPILGHNTVFWYRQTMMQGLELLAYFRNRAPLDDSGMPKDRFSAEMPDATLATLKIQPSEPRDSAVYFCASGLEPSNTGELFFGEGSRLTVL.

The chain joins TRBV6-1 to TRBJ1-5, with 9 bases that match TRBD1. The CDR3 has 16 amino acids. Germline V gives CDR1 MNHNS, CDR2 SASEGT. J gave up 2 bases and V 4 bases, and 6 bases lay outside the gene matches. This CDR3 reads CASSGTGARGNQPQHF. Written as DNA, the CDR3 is TGTGCCAGCAGTGGGACAGGGGCTCGAGGCAATCAGCCCCAGCATTTT.

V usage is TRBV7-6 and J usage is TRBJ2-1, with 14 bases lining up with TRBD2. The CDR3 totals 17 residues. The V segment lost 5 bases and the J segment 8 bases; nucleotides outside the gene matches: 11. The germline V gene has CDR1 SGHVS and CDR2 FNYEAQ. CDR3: CASSLDVGTSGGDEQFF. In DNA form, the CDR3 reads TGTGCCAGCAGCCTAGACGTTGGGACTAGCGGGGGAGATGAGCAGTTCTTC.

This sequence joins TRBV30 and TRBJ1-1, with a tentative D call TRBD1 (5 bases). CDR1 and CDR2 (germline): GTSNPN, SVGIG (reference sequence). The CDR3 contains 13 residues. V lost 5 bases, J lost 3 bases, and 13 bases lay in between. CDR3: CAWRTTRDTEAFF. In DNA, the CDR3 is TGTGCCTGGCGGACAACCCGGGACACTGAAGCTTTCTTT.

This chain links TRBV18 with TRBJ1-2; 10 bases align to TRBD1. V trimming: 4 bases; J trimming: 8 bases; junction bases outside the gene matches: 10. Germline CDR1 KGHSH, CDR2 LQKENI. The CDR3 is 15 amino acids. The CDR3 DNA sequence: TGTGCCAGCTCACGTCTTGGGACAGGGGTTATAGGCTACACCTTC. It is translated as CASSRLGTGVIGYTF.

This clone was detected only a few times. CDR3 DNA sequence: TGCGCCAGCGCCCGGGACAGCTATAATGAAAAACTGTTTTTT. It codes for CASARDSYNEKLFF. The chain couples TRBV5-1 to TRBJ1-4; 7 positions agree with TRBD1. Germline V gene lookup returns CDR1 SGHRS and CDR2 YFSETQ. The CDR3 sequence is 14 residues long. With 7 bases clipped from V and 4 bases from J, the junction kept 7 bases outside the gene matches.

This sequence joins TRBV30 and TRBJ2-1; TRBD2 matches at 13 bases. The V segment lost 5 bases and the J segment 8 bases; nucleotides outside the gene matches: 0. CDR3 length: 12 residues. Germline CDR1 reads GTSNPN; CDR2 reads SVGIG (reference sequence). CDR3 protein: CAWGLAGDEQFF. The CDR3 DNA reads TGTGCCTGGGGACTAGCGGGAGATGAGCAGTTCTTC.

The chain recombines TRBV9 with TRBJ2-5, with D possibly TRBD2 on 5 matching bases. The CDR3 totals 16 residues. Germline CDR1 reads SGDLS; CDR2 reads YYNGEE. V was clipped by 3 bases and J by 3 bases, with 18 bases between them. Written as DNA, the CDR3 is TGTGCCAGCAGCGAACCACTAGGAACCAACGAAGAGACCCAGTACTTC. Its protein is CASSEPLGTNEETQYF.

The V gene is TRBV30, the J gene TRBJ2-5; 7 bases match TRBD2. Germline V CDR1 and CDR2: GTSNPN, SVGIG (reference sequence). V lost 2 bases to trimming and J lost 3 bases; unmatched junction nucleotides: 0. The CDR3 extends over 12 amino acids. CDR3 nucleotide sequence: TGTGCCTGGAGTAGCGGGAAAGAGACCCAGTACTTC. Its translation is CAWSSGKETQYF.

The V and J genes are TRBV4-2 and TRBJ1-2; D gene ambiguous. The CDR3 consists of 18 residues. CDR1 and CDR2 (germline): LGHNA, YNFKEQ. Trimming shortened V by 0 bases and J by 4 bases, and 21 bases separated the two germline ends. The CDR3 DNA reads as TGTGCCAGCAGCCAAGATTCGACTCGAGCCAGTTATCTCTATGGCTACACCTTC. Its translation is CASSQDSTRASYLYGYTF.

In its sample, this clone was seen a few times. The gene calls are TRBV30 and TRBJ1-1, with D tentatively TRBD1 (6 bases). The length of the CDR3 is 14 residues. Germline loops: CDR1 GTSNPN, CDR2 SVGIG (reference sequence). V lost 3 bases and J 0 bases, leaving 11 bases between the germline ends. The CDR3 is CAWRGGQLNTEAFF. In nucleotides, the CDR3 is TGTGCCTGGAGGGGCGGACAGTTGAACACTGAAGCTTTCTTT.

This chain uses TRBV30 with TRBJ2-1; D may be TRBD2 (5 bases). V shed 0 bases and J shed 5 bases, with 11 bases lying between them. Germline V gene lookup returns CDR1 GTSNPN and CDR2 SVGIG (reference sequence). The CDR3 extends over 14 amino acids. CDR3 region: CAWSVRGYNNEQFF. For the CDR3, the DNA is TGTGCCTGGAGTGTAAGAGGGTATAACAATGAGCAGTTCTTC.